The sequence of this T cell receptor (beta chain) was determined in a study of Ad26.COV2.S vaccination and SARS-CoV-2 variants. Clones were read by immunoSEQ multiplex PCR, and TCRdb kept only the in-frame ones, dropping some. The sample carries around 340,000 clones, 88% recorded once. As for treatment: about 20 received Ad26.COV2.S at low or high dose, single or two shots; roughly five received placebo; per-sample allocation not given. Specimen acquisition occurred on day 63 following the initial vaccine or placebo injection. Wuhan-strain spike was delivered by a replication-incompetent Ad26 vector. This sample comprised peripheral blood, obtained in a trial of Ad26.COV2.S vaccine versus placebo. The receptor's source is a person aged 18 to 65 who received the Ad26.COV2.S COVID-19 vaccine or a placebo.

The CDR3 is CASSPNLGGGGSPLHF. CDR3 DNA sequence: TGTGCCAGCAGTCCCAACCTAGGGGGCGGTGGTTCACCCCTCCACTTT. V gene TRBV28 combines with J gene TRBJ1-6, with 7 bases fitting TRBD1. J lost 9 bases, V lost 5 bases, and 13 bases had no gene match. This CDR3 has 16 residues. Germline assignment: CDR1 MDHEN and CDR2 SYDVKM.